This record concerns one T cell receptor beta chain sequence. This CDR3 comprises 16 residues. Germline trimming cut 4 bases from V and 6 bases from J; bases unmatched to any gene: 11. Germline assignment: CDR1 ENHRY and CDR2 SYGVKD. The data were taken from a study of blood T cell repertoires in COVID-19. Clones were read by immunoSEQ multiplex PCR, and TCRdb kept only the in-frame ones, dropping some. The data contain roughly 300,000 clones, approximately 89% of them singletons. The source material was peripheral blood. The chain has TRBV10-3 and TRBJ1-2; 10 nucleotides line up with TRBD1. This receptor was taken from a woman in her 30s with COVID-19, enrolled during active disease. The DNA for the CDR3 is TGTGCCATCAGTGCCCAGCTCGGGACAGGGGAGGATGGCTACACCTTC. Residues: CAISAQLGTGEDGYTF.